These 15 T cell receptor beta chains were sequenced from one sample in a study of response to subunit inactivated influenza vaccine. TCRdb re-analysed the RT-PCR reads in MiXCR, keeping a single row per CDR3 protein. The sample comprises 500,000 to 600,000 distinct CDR3 sequences, roughly 12% of which are singletons, and roughly a tenth rests with the top ten. Sequenced material: PBMCs from blood, taken on the day of vaccination. The receptors were sampled from a man aged 45-60 years who received an inactivated influenza vaccine.

The chain is built from TRBV25-1 and TRBJ2-2; 8 bases fit TRBD1. Germline V gene data show CDR1 as MGHDK and CDR2 as SYGVNS. V shed 1 base and J 5 bases; nucleotides not matched to a gene: 9. CDR3 length: 17 residues. This CDR3 reads CASSEWGIGQGTGELFF. CDR3 nucleotide sequence: TGTGCCAGCAGTGAATGGGGGATAGGACAGGGAACCGGGGAGCTGTTTTTT.

This clonotype was observed at least ten times. V gene TRBV5-1 combines with J gene TRBJ2-1; perhaps D is TRBD1 or TRBD2 (8 bases each). Per germline, CDR1 SGHRS and CDR2 YFSETQ. The V and J ends lost 0 bases and 4 bases respectively, with 26 bases between them. The CDR3 is 20 amino acids. Here the CDR3 DNA reads TGCGCCAGCAGCTTGGTAGGACTAGCCACAGGGGGGGTCAATTACAATGAGCAGTTCTTC. It yields the protein CASSLVGLATGGVNYNEQFF.

The rearrangement uses TRBV24-1 and TRBJ2-3; tentatively, D is TRBD2 (5 bases). Between the trimmed V and J ends, which lost 4 bases and 1 base, there was a span of 11 bases. The CDR3 totals 15 residues. Germline-derived CDR1 and CDR2 are KGHDR and SFDVKD. The CDR3 region has the DNA TGTGCCACCAGTGAACCCGCCGGGGGCACAGATACGCAGTATTTT. Translating it yields CATSEPAGGTDTQYF.

The rearrangement links TRBV5-1 to TRBJ2-3, with 11 bases matching TRBD2. V was pared by 4 bases and J by 6 bases, with 4 bases of the junction left unmatched. The CDR3 is 14 amino acids. Germline CDR1 SGHRS, CDR2 YFSETQ. CDR3 in amino acids: CASSKGLADDTQYF. The CDR3 DNA reads TGCGCCAGCAGCAAGGGACTAGCGGACGATACGCAGTATTTT.

This clonotype was counted only a few times. This chain links TRBV5-1 with TRBJ2-7; a weak D match, TRBD1 (5 bases). The CDR3 sequence is 13 residues long. Germline CDR1 is SGHRS and CDR2 is YFSETQ. Trimming stripped 4 bases from V and 4 bases from J, with 12 bases between. In nucleotides, the CDR3 is TGCGCCAGCAGCGTACAAACAGGATACGAGCAGTACTTC. Its protein product is CASSVQTGYEQYF. Full variable domain (rest looked up from reference TRBV5-1 and TRBJ2-7): KAGVTQTPRYLIKTRGQQVTLSCSPISGHRSVSWYQQTPGQGLQFLFEYFSETQRNKGNFPGRFSGRQFSNSRSEMNVSTLELGDSALYLCASSVQTGYEQYFGPGTRLTVT.

This clonotype was observed at least ten times. The rearrangement links TRBV4-3 to TRBJ2-3; possibly TRBD1 for D (6 bases). Germline-derived CDR1 and CDR2 are LGHNA and YSLEER. Trimming left V 4 bases short and J 1 base short, with 12 bases between. The CDR3 length is 15 residues. CDR3: CASSPTGMGTDTQYF. CDR3 nucleotides: TGCGCCAGCAGCCCTACAGGGATGGGCACAGATACGCAGTATTTT.

This clonotype was counted between two and nine times. In DNA, the CDR3 is TGCAGCGTTGAAAGCGGGGCTAGCACAGATACGCAGTATTTT. Translated, it gives CSVESGASTDTQYF. The J gene is TRBJ2-3, the V gene TRBV29-1, with TRBD2 identical over 7 bases. The V gene's germline CDR1 is SQVTM and CDR2 ANQGSEA. This CDR3 is built from 14 residues. After removal of 2 bases from V and 0 bases from J, the junction contained 2 bases not matched to a gene.

This clonotype was counted a few times. The chain joins TRBV27 to TRBJ1-6; 7 bases line up with TRBD1. This CDR3 comprises 18 residues. V shed 4 bases, J shed 0 bases, and the junction held 9 bases outside the gene matches. Germline V CDR1 and CDR2: MNHEY, SMNVEV (reference sequence). The CDR3, as DNA: TGTGCCAGCAGTTCCCGACAGGGCAGGAGCTCCTATAATTCACCCCTCCACTTT. Its protein is CASSSRQGRSSYNSPLHF.

This clonotype was recorded at least ten times. The chain recombines TRBV5-1 with TRBJ2-5; D unclear. The CDR3 loop spans 13 amino acids. Trimming shortened V by 5 bases and J by 3 bases, and 11 bases separated the two germline ends. The germline V gene has CDR1 SGHRS and CDR2 YFSETQ. The DNA of the CDR3 is TGCGCCAGCAGTCAAAGGTTGGAAGAGACCCAGTACTTC. Translated, it gives CASSQRLEETQYF.

J is TRBJ2-5 and V is TRBV11-1, with 8 positions matching TRBD2. The CDR3 has 16 residues. Germline values: CDR1 SGHAT, CDR2 FQDESV (reference sequence). J was trimmed by 5 bases and V by 1 base; bases with no gene match: 9. The CDR3 DNA follows: TGTGCCAGCAGCTTAGGTTACAGCGGGAGCCGGGAGACCCAGTACTTC. It yields the protein CASSLGYSGSRETQYF.

The chain combines TRBV7-2 with TRBJ2-7, with 8 bases lining up with TRBD1. Germline CDR1 SGHTA, CDR2 FQGNSA. V lost 6 bases and J lost 2; bases outside the gene matches: 12. This CDR3 comprises 16 residues. CDR3 sequence (DNA): TGTGCCAGCAGTCTCTCTTCATGGGACAGGACCTACGAGCAGTACTTC. This sequence encodes CASSLSSWDRTYEQYF.

This clonotype was seen only a few times. This chain joins TRBV4-3 and TRBJ1-1, with D tentatively TRBD1 (5 bases). Trimming took off 5 bases at V and 7 bases at J, with 17 bases between the two ends. The germline CDR1 and CDR2 sequences are LGHNA and YSLEER. The CDR3 loop spans 14 amino acids. CDR3 nucleotides: TGCGCCAGCAGCTCCGGGGGGGGACGGGGTGAAGCTTTCTTT. This translates into CASSSGGGRGEAFF.

The gene calls are TRBV7-9 and TRBJ2-5; D might be TRBD2 (5 bases). The V end was cut by 5 bases, the J end by 1 base, with 14 bases between. This CDR3 is 15 amino acids long. Germline CDR1 and CDR2: SEHNR and FQNEAQ (reference sequence). The CDR3 sequence: CASSPETISQETQYF. CDR3 sequence (DNA): TGTGCCAGCAGCCCCGAGACTATTTCCCAAGAGACCCAGTACTTC.

This chain connects TRBV2 to TRBJ1-1; D is uncertain. Germline CDR1 is SNHLY and CDR2 is FYNNEI. The CDR3 has 13 amino acids. Trimming removed 6 bases from V and 10 bases from J, with 18 bases in between. DNA of the CDR3: TGTGCCAGCAGGCTAAGGAATAGTGGCGGAGCTTTCTTT. It specifies CASRLRNSGGAFF.

The chain joins TRBV20-1 to TRBJ2-7; 11 bases are shared with TRBD2. The ends lost 0 bases at V and 4 bases at J; junction bases unmatched: 17. Germline-derived CDR1 and CDR2 are DFQATT and SNEGSKA (reference sequence). This CDR3 spans 19 amino acids. The CDR3 region has the DNA TGCAGTGCTAGAGACTTGGCAGGACCTAGCGGGGGGACCCCGTACGAGCAGTACTTC. Protein product: CSARDLAGPSGGTPYEQYF.